This entry concerns a single T cell receptor (beta chain). As yet, its antigen is unknown. This sample stems from a study of vaccination effects on CD4 cells after COVID-19. Across the study: Vaccination of participants consisted of two doses of either the BNT162b2 or mRNA-1273 vaccine. Study-wide results and limits: Clones that were induced by infection or by vaccine showed marked contraction late after vaccination.

TCRdb keeps only in-frame clones here, not all; method: immunoSEQ multiplex PCR. The profile shows tens of thousands of clones, about 72% of them singletons. CD4+ T cells specific for antigen were expanded with viral peptide pools by the ViraFEST assay before sequencing. The culture ran for approximately nine days before CD4+ T cells were isolated. SARS-CoV-2 infection was confirmed by PCR in the person between March and December 2020. For each well, 1.9 million or so PBMC were cultured with roughly 11 IU/ml IL-2 and 9.5 to 10 ug/ml peptides. A half-medium replacement with IL-2 medium was carried out on days 3 and 7. Sequencing used CD4+ T cells from PBMCs cultured with a peptide pool, obtained before COVID-19 vaccination. The clonotype was recovered from a human donor who had a prior SARS-CoV-2 infection.

Here the CDR3 DNA reads TGTGCCACCAGCAGAGATGCGACAGGGTCCGTAGAGACCCAGTACTTC. Its protein is CATSRDATGSVETQYF. The chain carries TRBV15 and TRBJ2-5; 7 bases align to TRBD1. With V trimmed by 0 bases and J by 4 bases, 8 bases remained unmatched. This CDR3 is built from 16 residues. Germline CDR1 and CDR2: LNHNV and YYDKDF (reference sequence).